A single sample gave rise to the 5 T cell receptor beta chains below, sequenced in a study of T-cell memory formation after mild COVID-19. TCRdb analysed the 5' RACE reads with MiXCR anew, one entry per CDR3 protein. Of about 150,000 distinct CDR3 sequences detected, roughly 13% appear once; the ten largest clones hold approximately 3.4%. Sequencing input: PBMCs or a T cell subset sorted from them (not recorded which). Source of these receptors: a man between 18 and 35 years old who had mild COVID-19 (a few samples of this study predate the infection). Cell type and time point are not known.

The rearrangement joins TRBV30 to TRBJ2-3; 10 bases are shared with TRBD2. CDR1 is GTSNPN, CDR2 SVGIG, per germline (reference sequence). The length of the CDR3 is 16 residues. The junction had 10 bases not matched to a gene; V was cut back by 2 bases and J by 5 bases. The CDR3 coding sequence is TGTGCCTGGAGTAGGGTTAGCGGGGGGCCGGGAGATACGCAGTATTTT. This gives the protein CAWSRVSGGPGDTQYF. The full variable domain, its missing parts supplied by reference TRBV30 and TRBJ2-3, is SQTIHQWPATLVQPVGSPLSLECTVEGTSNPNLYWYRQAAGRGLQLLFYSVGIGQISSEVPQNLSASRPQDRQFILSSKKLLLSDSGFYLCAWSRVSGGPGDTQYFGPGTRLTVL.

This clonotype was seen a handful of times. V and J are TRBV15 and TRBJ2-2; TRBD1 matches 9 bases. The CDR3 is made up of 15 amino acids. Germline assignment: CDR1 LNHNV and CDR2 YYDKDF (reference sequence). The V and J ends lost 5 bases and 3 bases, in that order; junction bases with no gene match: 4. The CDR3 loop is CATSGWDRDTGELFF. Written as DNA, the CDR3 is TGTGCCACCAGCGGCTGGGACAGGGACACCGGGGAGCTGTTTTTT.

The table lists this clonotype with a few counts. The V gene is TRBV3-1, the J gene TRBJ2-5; D gene unclear. The germline V gene encodes CDR1 LGHDT and CDR2 YNNKEL (reference sequence). This CDR3 region has 12 residues. V lost 0 bases to trimming and J lost 13 bases, with 12 bases between them. The CDR3 spells CASSQDPGARYF. DNA for the CDR3: TGTGCCAGCAGCCAAGATCCCGGCGCTAGGTACTTC.

The chain carries TRBV9 and TRBJ2-7, with D possibly matching TRBD1 (5 bases). Looked up from germline, CDR1 is SGDLS and CDR2 is YYNGEE. V gave up 4 bases and J gave up 2 bases, with 13 bases separating them. The CDR3 is made up of 14 amino acids. CDR3 sequence (DNA): TGTGCCAGCAGCCCCAGGGTATCCCCCTACGAGCAGTACTTC. It specifies CASSPRVSPYEQYF. Looking up the rest from reference TRBV9 and TRBJ2-7 gives the full variable domain: DSGVTQTPKHLITATGQRVTLRCSPRSGDLSVYWYQQSLDQGLQFLIQYYNGEERAKGNILERFSAQQFPDLHSELNLSSLELGDSALYFCASSPRVSPYEQYFGPGTRLTVT.

This clonotype appeared a few times. The chain has TRBV23-1 and TRBJ2-4; D not resolved. TRBV23-1 falls under the ORF class, with uncertain function. The V end was cut by 1 base, the J end by 0 bases, with 16 bases between. CDR3 size: 18 residues. Here the CDR3 DNA reads TGCGCCAGCAGTCAATTCGGGTGCCTTAAGGAAGCCAAAAACATTCAGTACTTC. It specifies CASSQFGCLKEAKNIQYF.